Listed below are T cell receptor beta chains from one sample, sequenced in a study of blood T cells in healthy people across ages. From the 5' RACE reads, TCRdb called clonotypes with MiXCR, one entry per CDR3 protein. The sample comprises hundreds of thousands of distinct CDR3 sequences, nearly 60% of which are singletons, and 22% rests with the top ten. The sequenced sample consisted of blood. The receptor source for this set is a man aged 25 to 40 in good health. Each CDR3 is given with its conserved first and last residue. Fields, in order: J gene, clone size, V gene, CDR3 protein. Size values are once, few and many counts, or a class for expanded clones, and some rows have none.

J: TRBJ1-2
size: few
V: TRBV6-1
CDR3: CASRSGGAYGYTF

J: TRBJ2-1
size: .
V: TRBV7-9
CDR3: CASSPRNNNEQFF

J: TRBJ1-2
size: .
V: TRBV25-1
CDR3: CASSEQGGDGYTF

J: TRBJ2-3
size: .
V: TRBV29-1
CDR3: CSVRGRATDTQYF

J: TRBJ2-2
size: .
V: TRBV4-2
CDR3: CASSPEGTNTGELFF

J: TRBJ2-7
size: .
V: TRBV6-6
CDR3: CASLLSGPSYEQYF

J: TRBJ1-5
size: once
V: TRBV6-5
CDR3: CASSTDRNNQPQHF

J: TRBJ2-1
size: .
V: TRBV6-1
CDR3: CASRPRTSGGGEQFF

J: TRBJ1-1
size: .
V: TRBV30
CDR3: CAWSVLGGEAFF

J: TRBJ2-3
size: .
V: TRBV7-9
CDR3: CASTHRGDTDTQYF

J: TRBJ2-7
size: few
V: TRBV29-1
CDR3: CSVIPGQFSYEQYF

J: TRBJ2-3
size: few
V: TRBV7-2
CDR3: CASSLQGRDTQYF

J: TRBJ2-1
size: .
V: TRBV28
CDR3: CASRPMSYNEQFF

J: TRBJ2-3
size: .
V: TRBV7-9
CDR3: CASTLDSGAGDTQYF

J: TRBJ2-5
size: .
V: TRBV20-1
CDR3: CSARMDGEQYF

J: TRBJ1-2
size: few
V: TRBV2
CDR3: CASSEGTGIYTF

J: TRBJ2-5
size: few
V: TRBV20-1
CDR3: CSASTGQAIQETQYF

J: TRBJ2-5
size: .
V: TRBV25-1
CDR3: CASSVGQSLGTQYF

J: TRBJ1-6
size: .
V: TRBV4-3
CDR3: CASSQGGPPLHF

J: TRBJ1-2
size: .
V: TRBV9
CDR3: CASSSMDGTLHGYTF

J: TRBJ2-7
size: .
V: TRBV10-2
CDR3: CASSEFDREGFEQYF

J: TRBJ2-1
size: .
V: TRBV7-8
CDR3: CASRPGTSALNEQFF

J: TRBJ1-2
size: many
V: TRBV7-2
CDR3: CASSLAVQARDYTF

J: TRBJ1-1
size: few
V: TRBV7-6
CDR3: CASSVLLGSDTEAFF

J: .
size: .
V: TRBV9
CDR3: CASSPPGGVVEQYF

J: TRBJ2-5
size: few
V: TRBV7-2
CDR3: CASSLVLGEQYF

J: TRBJ2-2
size: .
V: TRBV6-5
CDR3: CASSYAAGNTGELFF

J: TRBJ1-2
size: few
V: TRBV29-1
CDR3: CSADPTGGLGYTF

J: TRBJ1-2
size: .
V: TRBV11-2
CDR3: CASSLAGTGFNYGYTF

J: TRBJ1-2
size: .
V: TRBV5-5
CDR3: CASSLMGERGYTF

J: TRBJ2-1
size: .
V: TRBV2
CDR3: CASRMGLAGGEEQFF

J: TRBJ1-5
size: .
V: TRBV6-5
CDR3: CASSITFQGGIQPQHF

J: TRBJ2-1
size: few
V: TRBV20-1
CDR3: CSAIVGLAGNNEQFF

J: TRBJ2-7
size: few
V: TRBV9
CDR3: CASSFGARPPDEQYF

J: TRBJ1-5
size: .
V: TRBV6-2/TRBV6-3
CDR3: CASSYSRHPLVGNQPQHF

J: TRBJ2-1
size: .
V: TRBV4-2
CDR3: CASSQAPSGGFNEQFF

J: TRBJ2-1
size: .
V: TRBV3-1
CDR3: CASSRSEGYGEQFF

J: TRBJ1-6
size: .
V: TRBV12-3/TRBV12-4
CDR3: CASSQDRDNSPLHF

J: TRBJ1-5
size: .
V: TRBV5-1
CDR3: CASSWGPNSNQPQHF

J: TRBJ1-6
size: .
V: TRBV6-2/TRBV6-3
CDR3: CASNPNVGSPLHF

J: TRBJ1-5
size: many
V: TRBV20-1
CDR3: CSAGRGFQHF

J: TRBJ2-5
size: .
V: TRBV7-9
CDR3: CASSSDVKVETQYF

J: TRBJ1-6
size: .
V: TRBV9
CDR3: CASSVEGGSSPLHF

J: .
size: once
V: TRBV6-2/TRBV6-3
CDR3: CASSFDSTDEQYF

J: TRBJ1-6
size: many
V: TRBV7-2
CDR3: CASSLATGENNSPLHF

J: TRBJ2-7
size: .
V: TRBV7-6
CDR3: CASSSGGSPYEQYF

J: TRBJ2-3
size: .
V: TRBV20-1
CDR3: CSASQSGTDTQYF

J: TRBJ2-1
size: once
V: TRBV5-1
CDR3: CASSLSGNPEQFF